This TCR beta chain was observed in a study of CD8 T cells in ankylosing spondylitis. General study findings and limits: Reports say disease-linked clones showed up significantly more in matched ankylosing spondylitis synovial fluid. A motif of eight or nine highly homologous TCR beta variants was seen as apparently characteristic of ankylosing spondylitis blood.

Concerning this clonotype itself: Its antigen is unknown.

TCRdb itself ran the 5' RACE reads through MiXCR, one entry per CDR3 protein. The repertoire holds about 540,000 distinct CDR3 sequences, with about 12% as singletons. Sequenced material: blood, either unsorted or a sorted T cell fraction (not recorded which). The receptor comes from a male donor with ankylosing spondylitis.

CDR3 protein: CASSLSQPGGETQYF. The CDR3 nucleotides read TGCGCCAGCAGCTTGTCTCAGCCGGGGGGGGAGACCCAGTACTTC. V is TRBV5-1 and J is TRBJ2-5; TRBD2 aligns across 8 bases. Trimming at V came to 1 base and at J to 5 bases, leaving 7 bases not matched to a gene. The CDR3 is made up of 15 amino acids. In germline, CDR1 is SGHRS, CDR2 YFSETQ.